The 7 T cell receptor beta chains listed next were all sequenced from one sample in a study of glioma-infiltrating T cells. Using RNA template, CDR3s of TCR alpha and beta were amplified with iRepertoire arm-PCR. TCRdb itself ran the multiplex PCR reads through MiXCR, one entry per CDR3 protein. The repertoire holds about 410,000 distinct CDR3 sequences, with roughly two fifths as singletons. The material sequenced was glioma tissue, nonneoplastic brain tissue, or PBMCs (not recorded which). The receptor set was obtained from a human donor with low-grade glioma or glioblastoma, undergoing nonglioma brain surgery, or in good health (not recorded which).

The DNA of the CDR3 is TGTGCCAGCAGCCAATATCGCGGGAGGGGCGCAGATACGCAGTATTTT. Amino acid sequence: CASSQYRGRGADTQYF. This chain joins TRBV16 and TRBJ2-3; 9 positions agree with TRBD2. V shed 1 base, J shed 4 bases, and the junction held 6 bases outside the gene matches. This CDR3 is built from 16 residues. Germline V lookup: CDR1 KGHSY, CDR2 FQNENV.

This clonotype was detected many times. The chain joins TRBV28 to TRBJ2-5; 9 bases map to TRBD2. Germline V gene sequence: CDR1 MDHEN, CDR2 SYDVKM. The CDR3 contains 13 residues. V dropped 7 bases and J dropped 4; count of bases not matched to a gene: 4. The CDR3 nucleotides read TGTGCCAGCATCAAGCGGGGGGCAGAGACCCAGTACTTC. This sequence encodes CASIKRGAETQYF.

This clonotype appeared a single time. The rearrangement joins TRBV20-1 to TRBJ1-3; TRBD1 agrees at 8 bases. Trimming at V came to 4 bases and at J to 9 bases, leaving 2 bases not matched to a gene. The CDR3 length is 11 residues. Germline loops: CDR1 DFQATT, CDR2 SNEGSKA (reference sequence). The CDR3 DNA sequence: TGCAGTGCTAAAGGGACAGGCACCATATATTTT. Amino acid sequence: CSAKGTGTIYF.

This chain uses TRBV19 with TRBJ1-2; D gene uncertain. The ends were cut back, 5 bases at V and 1 base at J, with 11 bases in the middle. This CDR3 is 14 amino acids long. CDR1 is LNHDA, CDR2 SQIVND, per germline (reference sequence). DNA of the CDR3: TGTGCCAGTAGTTCCCGGGAAAGTAACTATGGCTACACCTTC. This gives the protein CASSSRESNYGYTF. The full variable domain, its missing parts supplied by reference TRBV19 and TRBJ1-2, is DGGITQSPKYLFRKEGQNVTLSCEQNLNHDAMYWYRQDPGQGLRLIYYSQIVNDFQKGDIAEGYSVSREKKESFPLTVTSAQKNPTAFYLCASSSRESNYGYTFGSGTRLTVV.

V is TRBV3-1 and J is TRBJ1-2, with D hard to call. V lost 2 bases, J lost 7 bases, and 14 bases lay in between. From germline, CDR1 is LGHDT and CDR2 YNNKEL (reference sequence). CDR3 length: 14 residues. In DNA form, the CDR3 reads TGTGCCAGCAGCCAACATGGCCAAGGTACTGGCTACACCTTC. Its protein is CASSQHGQGTGYTF. Full variable domain (missing parts from reference TRBV3-1 and TRBJ1-2): DTAVSQTPKYLVTQMGNDKSIKCEQNLGHDTMYWYKQDSKKFLKIMFSYNNKELIINETVPNRFSPKSPDKAHLNLHINSLELGDSAVYFCASSQHGQGTGYTFGSGTRLTVV.

The genes are TRBV7-2 and TRBJ2-2, with D uncertain. Per the germline V gene, CDR1 is SGHTA and CDR2 is FQGNSA. There are 18 residues in the CDR3. The germline V and J ends were trimmed by 0 bases and 4 bases, with 18 bases remaining between them. The CDR3 sequence is CASSLASLGRPGTGELFF. The CDR3 DNA reads TGTGCCAGCAGCTTAGCGTCCCTAGGGCGGCCTGGCACCGGGGAGCTGTTTTTT.

For this clonotype: A much more abundant neighbour one base away suggests this may be a read error. The DNA of the CDR3 is TGCGCCAGCAGCCAAGCCCGGACTGGGTTTGAGCAGTTCTTC. This encodes CASSQARTGFEQFF. This chain joins TRBV4-3 and TRBJ2-1, with D possibly matching TRBD2 (5 bases). CDR3 length: 14 amino acids. Trimming cost V 1 base and J 9 bases, with 13 bases left between them. Germline assignment: CDR1 LGHNA and CDR2 YSLEER.